A selection of T cell receptor beta chains follows, all from one sample in a study of T cells in localized non-small cell lung cancer. Some clones are missing from TCRdb's copy, which holds only in-frame ones; the method was immunoSEQ multiplex PCR. The top ten hold 4.5% to 5% of the sample, which has about 6,000 clones, 28% seen once. The sequenced sample was lung tumor tissue, obtained before any cancer treatment. The receptor set was obtained from a female donor of 60 years or more with stage I lung adenocarcinoma. Both conserved end residues are part of each CDR3.

CDR3 protein	V gene	J gene
CASSSSRNQPQHF	TRBV7-8	TRBJ1-5
CASSPTLAGEKLFF	TRBV11-3	TRBJ1-4
CASRAGIKELFF	TRBV19	TRBJ2-2
CAWSQGVSPYEQYF	TRBV30	TRBJ2-7
CASSPLYGLAVPASYEQYF	TRBV18	TRBJ2-7
CASSGQGETEAFF	TRBV9	TRBJ1-1
CASSQDPADQFF	TRBV1	TRBJ2-1
CASSPPPSYNEQFF	TRBV6-8	TRBJ2-1
CAWKTGTSATGELFF	TRBV30	TRBJ2-2
CASSLTTSRNEQFF	TRBV11-3	TRBJ2-1
CASSRLAGESGELFF	TRBV9	TRBJ2-2
CASNEWSSYNSPLHF	TRBV6-8	TRBJ1-6
CASSSYRAGEQYF	TRBV22-1	TRBJ2-7
CASSVDSGYNEQFF	TRBV11-3	TRBJ2-1
CASSLGQGKAEQYF	TRBV11-3	TRBJ2-7
CASGTAQETQYF	TRBV28	TRBJ2-5
CASRPGTAGAEAFF	TRBV6-8	TRBJ1-1
CASRTGGAGTDTQYF	TRBV28	TRBJ2-3
CASAPGGDLDTQYF	TRBV6-8	TRBJ2-3
CASSQGPRLSYEQYF	TRBV14	TRBJ2-7
CSVYRERLYNEQFF	TRBV29-1	TRBJ2-1
CASSASTGDRTF	TRBV9	TRBJ1-2
CASNGPAWGAKNIQYF	TRBV28	TRBJ2-4
CASRITPGTGGRQETQYF	TRBV28	TRBJ2-5
CASQGEGRREQYF	TRBV6-8	TRBJ2-7
CASSQGQGENEKLFF	TRBV7-2	TRBJ1-4